This T cell receptor (beta chain) was profiled in a study of T-cell reconstitution after alpha-beta-depleted transplantation in children. Overall study results and limits: For some patients, TCRbeta diversity was high at day 60 because of recipient T cells and thymic progenitors that survived. The main origin of T-cell counts and diversity one year after transplant was newly produced T cells.

This clonotype has just a few counts. Its antigen is currently unknown. Germline lookup yields CDR1 SGHAT and CDR2 FQNNGV. Deletions cut 1 base from V and 4 bases from J, with 29 bases between. The CDR3 spans 21 residues. Preparing the TCRbeta library involved the use of unique molecular identifiers. MiXCR, applied by TCRdb to the PCR reads, yields one record per CDR3 protein. The profile shows 450,000 to 550,000 distinct CDR3 sequences, roughly 11% of them singletons. Here the sequenced sample was PBMCs, mostly from graft donor cells, taken 180 days after TCRalphabeta/CD19-depleted stem cell transplant. This clonotype originated in a female patient between 2 and 15 years old who had a stem cell transplant for aplastic anemia, so the T cells may come from the graft donor. The gene calls are TRBV11-2 and TRBJ1-3; no definite D call. The CDR3 is CASSLVGVWWASKSPGNTIYF. As DNA, the CDR3 is TGTGCCAGCAGCTTAGTTGGCGTATGGTGGGCCAGCAAATCTCCCGGAAACACCATATATTTT.